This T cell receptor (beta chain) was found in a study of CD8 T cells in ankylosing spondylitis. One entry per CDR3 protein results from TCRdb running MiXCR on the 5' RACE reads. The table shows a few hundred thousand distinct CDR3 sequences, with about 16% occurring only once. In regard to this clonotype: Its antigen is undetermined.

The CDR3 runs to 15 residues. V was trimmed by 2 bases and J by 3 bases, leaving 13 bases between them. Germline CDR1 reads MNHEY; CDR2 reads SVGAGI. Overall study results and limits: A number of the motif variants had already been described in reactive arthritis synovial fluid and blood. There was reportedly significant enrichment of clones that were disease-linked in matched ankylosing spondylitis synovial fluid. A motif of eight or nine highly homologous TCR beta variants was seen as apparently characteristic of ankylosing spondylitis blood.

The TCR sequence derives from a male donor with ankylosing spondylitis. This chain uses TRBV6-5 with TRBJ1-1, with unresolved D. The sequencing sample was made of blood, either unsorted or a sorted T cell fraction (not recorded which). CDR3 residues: CASSYKESLYTEAFF. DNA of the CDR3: TGTGCCAGCAGTTACAAGGAGAGTCTTTACACTGAAGCTTTCTTT.